The text below deals with one TCR beta chain. What it binds is unknown. This record comes from a study of cytotoxic CD8 clonotypes in ibrutinib-treated CLL. The wider study: Within the patient group, around 11 were relapsed/refractory and about 15 treatment-naive, and around 18 were IGHV unmutated. Study-wide points: Timing of sampling differed between sustained-remission and progressing patients. Under treatment, the uncommon public clonotypes either contracted or remained stable.

Generated by immunoSEQ multiplex PCR, the TCRdb table keeps only in-frame clones and is missing some. The repertoire has under 15,000 clones, 55% to 70% of them found once; the top ten carry roughly two fifths. Germline V gives CDR1 MGHRA, CDR2 YSYEKL. V trimming: 1 base; J trimming: 4 bases; junction bases outside the gene matches: 5. This CDR3 has 15 amino acids. The chain carries TRBV4-1 and TRBJ1-1; 8 positions agree with TRBD1. This receptor was identified in a human donor with chronic lymphocytic leukemia. The specimen was PBMCs, collected before ibrutinib treatment. CDR3 region: CASSQVQGGRTEAFF. For the CDR3, the DNA is TGCGCCAGCAGCCAAGTACAGGGGGGTCGCACTGAAGCTTTCTTT.